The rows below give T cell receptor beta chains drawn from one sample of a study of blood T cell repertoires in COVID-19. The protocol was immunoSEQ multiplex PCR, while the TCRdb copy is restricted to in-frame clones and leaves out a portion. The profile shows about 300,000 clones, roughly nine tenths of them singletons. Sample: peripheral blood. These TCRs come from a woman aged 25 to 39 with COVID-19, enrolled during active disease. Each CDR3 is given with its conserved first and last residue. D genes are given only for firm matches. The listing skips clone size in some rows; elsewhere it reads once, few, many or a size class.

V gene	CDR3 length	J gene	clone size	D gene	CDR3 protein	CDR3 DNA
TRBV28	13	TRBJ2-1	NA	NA	CASSLELVKEQFF	TGTGCCAGCAGCCTCGAACTAGTAAAAGAGCAGTTCTTC
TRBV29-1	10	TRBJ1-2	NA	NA	CSVRNEGYTF	TGCAGCGTGAGAAACGAGGGCTACACCTTC
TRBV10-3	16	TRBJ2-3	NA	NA	CAISELGGTGSDTQYF	TGTGCCATCAGTGAGTTGGGGGGAACGGGATCGGATACGCAGTATTTT
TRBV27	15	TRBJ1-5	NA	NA	CASSREKGANQPQHF	TGTGCCAGCAGTCGGGAGAAAGGGGCCAATCAGCCCCAGCATTTT
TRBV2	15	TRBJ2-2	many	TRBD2	CASSYYVRGAGELFF	TGTGCCAGCAGTTACTATGTCCGGGGGGCCGGGGAGCTGTTTTTT
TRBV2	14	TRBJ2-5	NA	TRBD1	CASSGQGIQETQYF	TGTGCCAGCAGTGGACAGGGGATCCAAGAGACCCAGTACTTC
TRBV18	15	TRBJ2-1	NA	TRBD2	CASSPTSGSYNEQFF	TGTGCCAGCTCACCGACTAGCGGGTCCTACAATGAGCAGTTCTTC
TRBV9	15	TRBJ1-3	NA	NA	CASSGLGAGGNTIYF	TGTGCCAGCAGCGGGCTGGGGGCAGGTGGAAACACCATATATTTT
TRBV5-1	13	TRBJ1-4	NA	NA	CASKRGENEKLFF	TGCGCCAGCAAGCGGGGAGAGAATGAAAAACTGTTTTTT
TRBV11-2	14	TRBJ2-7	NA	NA	CASSVLRGSYEQYF	TGTGCCAGCAGCGTACTTCGTGGCTCCTACGAGCAGTACTTC
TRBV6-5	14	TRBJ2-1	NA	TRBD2	CASSYGLADNEQFF	TGTGCCAGCAGCTACGGACTAGCGGACAATGAGCAGTTCTTC
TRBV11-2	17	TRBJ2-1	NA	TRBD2	CASSSTRRTSGNNEQFF	TGTGCCAGCAGCTCCACACGACGGACTAGCGGAAACAATGAGCAGTTCTTC
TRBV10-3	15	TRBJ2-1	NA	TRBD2	CAIRGTSGTYNEQFF	TGTGCCATCAGGGGGACTAGCGGGACCTACAATGAGCAGTTCTTC
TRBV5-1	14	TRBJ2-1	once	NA	CASSSGLAPFEQFF	TGCGCCAGCAGCTCCGGACTCGCCCCATTTGAGCAGTTCTTC
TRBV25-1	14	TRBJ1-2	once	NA	CASSDRGPRGGYTF	TGTGCCAGCAGTGACAGGGGCCCTCGAGGCGGCTACACCTTC
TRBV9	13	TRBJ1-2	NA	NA	CASSVAQGYGYTF	TGTGCCAGCAGCGTAGCTCAGGGCTATGGCTACACCTTC
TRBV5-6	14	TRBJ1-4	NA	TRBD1	CASSFGTGSGKLFF	TGTGCCAGCAGCTTTGGGACAGGGTCGGGGAAACTGTTTTTT
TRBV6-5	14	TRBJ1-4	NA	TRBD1	CASRGTATNEKLFF	TGTGCCAGCAGAGGGACAGCCACTAATGAAAAACTGTTTTTT
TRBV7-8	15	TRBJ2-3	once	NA	CASSLGDSPTDTQYF	TGTGCCAGCAGCTTAGGGGACTCCCCGACAGATACGCAGTATTTT
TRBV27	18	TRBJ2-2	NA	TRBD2	CASSFGLAGGGNTGELFF	TGTGCCAGCAGTTTCGGTCTAGCGGGAGGAGGTAACACCGGGGAGCTGTTTTTT
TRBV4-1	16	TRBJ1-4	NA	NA	CASRPQLQGIGEKLFF	TGCGCCAGCAGACCTCAGCTTCAGGGCATAGGGGAAAAACTGTTTTTT
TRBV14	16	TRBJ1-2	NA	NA	CASSQERSGALYGYTF	TGTGCCAGCAGCCAAGAACGGTCCGGAGCTCTATATGGCTACACCTTC
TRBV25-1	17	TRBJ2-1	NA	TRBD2	CASSEQGLAGGYGEQFF	TGTGCCAGCAGTGAACAAGGACTAGCGGGAGGGTATGGTGAGCAGTTCTTC
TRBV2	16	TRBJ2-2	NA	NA	CASSEVGRSDTGELFF	TGTGCCAGCAGTGAAGTTGGGAGGTCGGACACCGGGGAGCTGTTTTTT
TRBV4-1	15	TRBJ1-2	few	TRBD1	CASSLRDREVSGYTF	TGCGCCAGCAGCCTCCGGGACAGGGAAGTATCTGGCTACACCTTC
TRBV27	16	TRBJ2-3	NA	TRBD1	CASSSRTGLSTDTQYF	TGTGCCAGCAGTTCTAGGACAGGGCTAAGCACAGATACGCAGTATTTT
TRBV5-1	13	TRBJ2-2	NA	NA	CASSPPRAGELFF	TGCGCCAGCAGCCCTCCTAGAGCCGGGGAGCTGTTTTTT
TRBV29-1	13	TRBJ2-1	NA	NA	CSVEEAPFNEQFF	TGCAGCGTTGAAGAAGCCCCCTTCAATGAGCAGTTCTTC
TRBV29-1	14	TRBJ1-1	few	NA	CSVEGLMMNTEAFF	TGCAGCGTTGAAGGGCTGATGATGAACACTGAAGCTTTCTTT
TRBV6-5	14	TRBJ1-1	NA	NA	CASSPRTENTEAFF	TGTGCCAGCAGTCCACGGACAGAGAACACTGAAGCTTTCTTT
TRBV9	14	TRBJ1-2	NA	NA	CASSPFGREDGYTF	TGTGCCAGCAGCCCTTTTGGGAGGGAGGATGGCTACACCTTC
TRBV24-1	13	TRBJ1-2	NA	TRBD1	CATSGKGALDYTF	TGTGCCACCAGTGGGAAGGGGGCGCTGGACTACACCTTC
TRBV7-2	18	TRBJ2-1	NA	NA	CASSSDPLRGIRNNEQFF	TGTGCCAGCAGCTCCGACCCCCTCAGGGGTATTAGAAACAATGAGCAGTTCTTC
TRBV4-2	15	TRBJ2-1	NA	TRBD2	CASSQVSGSGAEQFF	TGTGCCAGCAGCCAAGTCAGCGGGAGTGGTGCTGAGCAGTTCTTC
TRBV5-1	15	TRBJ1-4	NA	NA	CASSLGGGTNEKLFF	TGCGCCAGCAGCTTGGGTGGAGGAACTAATGAAAAACTGTTTTTT
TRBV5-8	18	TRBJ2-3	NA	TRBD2	CASSFGTSGRVRTDTQYF	TGTGCCAGCAGCTTTGGGACTAGCGGGAGAGTGAGGACAGATACGCAGTATTTT
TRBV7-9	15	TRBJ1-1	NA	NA	CASSLRTDMNTEAFF	TGTGCCAGCAGCCTGAGGACAGACATGAACACTGAAGCTTTCTTT
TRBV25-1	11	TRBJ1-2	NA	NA	CASRDFGGYTF	TGTGCCAGCAGGGACTTCGGGGGCTACACCTTC
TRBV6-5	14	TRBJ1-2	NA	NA	CASSRPGNNYGYTF	TGTGCCAGCAGTCGCCCGGGGAATAACTATGGCTACACCTTC
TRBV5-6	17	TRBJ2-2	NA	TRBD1	CASSLLWGQENTGELFF	TGTGCCAGCAGCTTGCTCTGGGGACAGGAGAACACCGGGGAGCTGTTTTTT
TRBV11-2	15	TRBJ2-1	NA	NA	CASNFPGLAYNEQFF	TGTGCCAGCAACTTCCCGGGACTTGCCTACAATGAGCAGTTCTTC
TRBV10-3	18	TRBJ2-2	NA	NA	CAISEAPSTHSNTGELFF	TGTGCCATCAGTGAAGCGCCGTCGACCCATTCGAACACCGGGGAGCTGTTTTTT
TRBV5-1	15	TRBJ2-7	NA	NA	CASSPLAGLPHEQYF	TGCGCCAGCAGCCCACTGGCGGGACTTCCCCACGAGCAGTACTTC
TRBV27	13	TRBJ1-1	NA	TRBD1	CASSWDSSTEAFF	TGTGCCAGCAGCTGGGACAGTTCGACTGAAGCTTTCTTT
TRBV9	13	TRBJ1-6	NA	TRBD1	CASSEGQGSPLHF	TGTGCCAGCAGCGAGGGACAGGGTTCACCCCTCCACTTT
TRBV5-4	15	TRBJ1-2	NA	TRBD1	CASSVGTGGGYGYTF	TGTGCCAGCAGCGTGGGGACAGGAGGAGGTTATGGCTACACCTTC
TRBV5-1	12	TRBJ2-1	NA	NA	CASSRAGDEQFF	TGCGCCAGCAGCCGGGCCGGGGATGAGCAGTTCTTC
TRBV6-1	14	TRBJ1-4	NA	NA	CASSDGLRGEKLFF	TGTGCCAGCAGTGACGGACTTAGAGGAGAAAAACTGTTTTTT
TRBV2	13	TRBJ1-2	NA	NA	CASSAGQDYGYTF	TGTGCCAGCAGTGCTGGGCAGGACTATGGCTACACCTTC
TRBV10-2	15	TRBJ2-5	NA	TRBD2	CASRTTSGPAETQYF	TGCGCCAGCAGGACGACTAGCGGGCCGGCGGAGACCCAGTACTTC
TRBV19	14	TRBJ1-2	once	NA	CASRTGATNYGYTF	TGTGCCAGTAGGACAGGCGCGACTAACTATGGCTACACCTTC
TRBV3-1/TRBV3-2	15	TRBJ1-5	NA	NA	CASSQDPRGNQPQHF	TGTGCCAGCAGCCAAGATCCCAGGGGCAATCAGCCCCAGCATTTT
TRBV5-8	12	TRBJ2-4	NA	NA	CASSFGGNIQYF	TGTGCCAGCAGCTTCGGGGGAAACATTCAGTACTTC
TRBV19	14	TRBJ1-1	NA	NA	CASSTTRKNTEAFF	TGTGCCAGTAGTACGACAAGGAAGAACACTGAAGCTTTCTTT
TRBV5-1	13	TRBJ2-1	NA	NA	CASSLDINNEQFF	TGCGCCAGCAGCTTGGACATAAACAATGAGCAGTTCTTC
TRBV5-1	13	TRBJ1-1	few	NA	CASSWLGGTEAFF	TGCGCCAGCAGCTGGTTGGGGGGGACTGAAGCTTTCTTT
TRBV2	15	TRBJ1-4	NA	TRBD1	CASTGTGGTNEKLFF	TGTGCCAGCACCGGGACAGGGGGAACTAATGAAAAACTGTTTTTT
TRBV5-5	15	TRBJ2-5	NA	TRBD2	CANSLRGEGQETQYF	TGTGCCAACAGCTTACGGGGGGAAGGACAAGAGACCCAGTACTTC
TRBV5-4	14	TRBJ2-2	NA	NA	CASSLRGNPGELFF	TGTGCCAGCAGCTTGCGGGGGAACCCCGGGGAGCTGTTTTTT
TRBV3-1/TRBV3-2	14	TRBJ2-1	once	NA	CASSQRNGFHEQFF	TGTGCCAGCAGCCAGCGGAACGGGTTTCATGAGCAGTTCTTC